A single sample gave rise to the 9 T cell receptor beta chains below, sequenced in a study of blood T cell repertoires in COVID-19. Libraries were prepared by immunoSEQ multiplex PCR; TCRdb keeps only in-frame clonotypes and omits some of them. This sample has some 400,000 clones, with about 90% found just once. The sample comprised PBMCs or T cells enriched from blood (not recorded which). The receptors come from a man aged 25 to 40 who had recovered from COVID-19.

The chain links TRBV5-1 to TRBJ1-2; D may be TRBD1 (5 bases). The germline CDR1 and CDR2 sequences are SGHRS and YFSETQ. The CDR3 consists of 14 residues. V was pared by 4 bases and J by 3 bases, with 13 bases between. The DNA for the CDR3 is TGCGCCAGCAGCGCAGGGTTTTCGGACTATGGCTACACCTTC. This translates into CASSAGFSDYGYTF.

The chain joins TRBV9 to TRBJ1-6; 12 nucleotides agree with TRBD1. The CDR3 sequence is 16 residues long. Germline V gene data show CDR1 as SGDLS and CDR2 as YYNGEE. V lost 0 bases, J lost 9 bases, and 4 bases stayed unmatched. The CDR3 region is CASSVGDRGRGSPLHF. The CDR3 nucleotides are TGTGCCAGCAGCGTAGGGGACAGGGGGCGAGGTTCACCCCTCCACTTT.

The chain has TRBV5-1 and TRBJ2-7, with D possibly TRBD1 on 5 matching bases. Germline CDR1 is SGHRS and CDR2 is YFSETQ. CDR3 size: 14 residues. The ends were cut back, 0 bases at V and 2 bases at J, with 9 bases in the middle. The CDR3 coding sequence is TGCGCCAGCAGCTTGGAGGGGTCCCCCTACGAGCAGTACTTC. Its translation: CASSLEGSPYEQYF.

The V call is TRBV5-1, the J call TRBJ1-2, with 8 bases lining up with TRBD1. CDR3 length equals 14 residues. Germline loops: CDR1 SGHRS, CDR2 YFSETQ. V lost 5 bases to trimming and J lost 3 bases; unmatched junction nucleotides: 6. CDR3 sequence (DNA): TGCGCCAGCAGGCTGACAGGGGAGGACTATGGCTACACCTTC. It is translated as CASRLTGEDYGYTF.

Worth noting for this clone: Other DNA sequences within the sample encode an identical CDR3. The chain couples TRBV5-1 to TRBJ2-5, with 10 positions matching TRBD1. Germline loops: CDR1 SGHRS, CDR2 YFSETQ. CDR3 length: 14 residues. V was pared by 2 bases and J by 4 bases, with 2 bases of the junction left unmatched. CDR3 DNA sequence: TGCGCCAGCAGCTTAGGACAGGGGGGAGAGACCCAGTACTTC. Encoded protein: CASSLGQGGETQYF.

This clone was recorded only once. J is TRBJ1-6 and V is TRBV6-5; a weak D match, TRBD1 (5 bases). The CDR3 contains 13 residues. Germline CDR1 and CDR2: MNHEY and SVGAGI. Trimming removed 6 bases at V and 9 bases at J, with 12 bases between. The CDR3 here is CASRKRGVSPLHF. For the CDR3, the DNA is TGTGCCAGCAGGAAGCGGGGGGTTTCACCCCTCCACTTT.

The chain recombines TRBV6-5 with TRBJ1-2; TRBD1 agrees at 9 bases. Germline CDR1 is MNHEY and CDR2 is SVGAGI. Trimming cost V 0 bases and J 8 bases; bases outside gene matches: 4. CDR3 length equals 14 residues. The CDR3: CASSYSLTGGGYTF. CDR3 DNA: TGTGCCAGCAGTTACTCCCTGACAGGGGGAGGCTACACCTTC.

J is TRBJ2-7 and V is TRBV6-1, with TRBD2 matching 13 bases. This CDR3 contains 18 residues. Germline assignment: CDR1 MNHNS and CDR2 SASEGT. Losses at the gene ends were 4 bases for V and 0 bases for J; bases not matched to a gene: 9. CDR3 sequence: CASSGPGLAGIYSYEQYF. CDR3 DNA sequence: TGTGCCAGCAGTGGACCGGGACTAGCGGGGATTTACTCCTACGAGCAGTACTTC.

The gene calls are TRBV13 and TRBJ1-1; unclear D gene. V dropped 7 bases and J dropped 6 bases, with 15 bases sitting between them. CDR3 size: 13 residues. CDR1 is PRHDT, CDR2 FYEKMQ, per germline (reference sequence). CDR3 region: CASTLGEFPEAFF. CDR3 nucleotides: TGTGCCAGCACCCTTGGAGAATTTCCTGAAGCTTTCTTT.